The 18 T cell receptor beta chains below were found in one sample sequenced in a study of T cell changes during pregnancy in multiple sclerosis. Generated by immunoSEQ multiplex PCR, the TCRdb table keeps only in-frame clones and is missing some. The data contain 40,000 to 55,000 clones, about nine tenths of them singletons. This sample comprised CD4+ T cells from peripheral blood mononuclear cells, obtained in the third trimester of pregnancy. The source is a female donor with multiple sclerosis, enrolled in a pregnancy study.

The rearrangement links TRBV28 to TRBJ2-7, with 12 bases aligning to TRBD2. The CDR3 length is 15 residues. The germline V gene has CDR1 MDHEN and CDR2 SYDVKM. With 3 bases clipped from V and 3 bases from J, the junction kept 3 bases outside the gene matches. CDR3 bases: TGTGCCAGCAGTTTCGGACTAGCGGGAAACTACGAGCAGTACTTC. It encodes CASSFGLAGNYEQYF.

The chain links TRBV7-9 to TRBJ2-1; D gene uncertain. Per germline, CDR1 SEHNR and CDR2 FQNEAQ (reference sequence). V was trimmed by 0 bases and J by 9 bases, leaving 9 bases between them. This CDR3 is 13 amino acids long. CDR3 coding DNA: TGTGCCAGCAGCTTAGCCGAGCATCTTGAGCAGTTCTTC. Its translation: CASSLAEHLEQFF.

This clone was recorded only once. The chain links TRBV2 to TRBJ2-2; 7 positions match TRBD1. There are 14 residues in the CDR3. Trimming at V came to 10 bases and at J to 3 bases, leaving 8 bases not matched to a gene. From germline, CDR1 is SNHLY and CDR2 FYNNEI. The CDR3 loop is CATDRQGYTGELFF. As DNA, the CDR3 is TGTGCCACCGACCGACAGGGTTACACCGGGGAGCTGTTTTTT.

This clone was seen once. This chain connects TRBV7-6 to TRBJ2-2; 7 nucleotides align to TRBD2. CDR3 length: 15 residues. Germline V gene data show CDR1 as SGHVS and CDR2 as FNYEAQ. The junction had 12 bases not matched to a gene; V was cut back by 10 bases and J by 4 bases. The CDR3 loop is CATQPSAGSTGELFF. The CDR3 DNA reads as TGTGCCACCCAGCCGTCAGCGGGGAGCACCGGGGAGCTGTTTTTT.

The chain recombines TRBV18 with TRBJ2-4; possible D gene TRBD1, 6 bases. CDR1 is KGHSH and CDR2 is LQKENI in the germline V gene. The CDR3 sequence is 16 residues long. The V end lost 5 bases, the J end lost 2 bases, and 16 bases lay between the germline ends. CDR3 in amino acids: CASSDNRDSTKNIQYF. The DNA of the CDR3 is TGTGCCAGCTCAGACAACAGGGATTCGACCAAAAACATTCAGTACTTC. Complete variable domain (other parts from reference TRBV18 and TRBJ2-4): NAGVMQNPRHLVRRRGQEARLRCSPMKGHSHVYWYRQLPEEGLKFMVYLQKENIIDESGMPKERFSAEFPKEGPSILRIQQVVRGDSAAYFCASSDNRDSTKNIQYFGAGTRLSVL.

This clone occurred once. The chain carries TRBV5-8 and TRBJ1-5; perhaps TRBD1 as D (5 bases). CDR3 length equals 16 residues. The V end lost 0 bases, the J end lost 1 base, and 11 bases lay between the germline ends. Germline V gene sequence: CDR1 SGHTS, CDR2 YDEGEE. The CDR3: CASSLERGRSNQPQHF. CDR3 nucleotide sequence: TGTGCCAGCAGCTTGGAGCGGGGCCGGAGCAATCAGCCCCAGCATTTT.

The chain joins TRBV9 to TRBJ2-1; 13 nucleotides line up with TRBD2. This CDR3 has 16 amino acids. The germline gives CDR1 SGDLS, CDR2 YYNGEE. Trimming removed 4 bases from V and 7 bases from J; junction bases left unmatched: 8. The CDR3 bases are TGTGCCAGCAGCTTCCGGACTAGCGGGGGCCGGAATGAGCAGTTCTTC. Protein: CASSFRTSGGRNEQFF.

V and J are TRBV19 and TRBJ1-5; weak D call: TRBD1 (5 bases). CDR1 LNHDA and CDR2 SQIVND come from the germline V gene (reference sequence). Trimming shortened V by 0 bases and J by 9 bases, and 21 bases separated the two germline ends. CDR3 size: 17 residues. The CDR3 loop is CASSIDSTFKGPSPQHF. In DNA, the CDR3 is TGTGCCAGTAGTATAGATTCAACTTTCAAGGGGCCGTCGCCCCAGCATTTT.

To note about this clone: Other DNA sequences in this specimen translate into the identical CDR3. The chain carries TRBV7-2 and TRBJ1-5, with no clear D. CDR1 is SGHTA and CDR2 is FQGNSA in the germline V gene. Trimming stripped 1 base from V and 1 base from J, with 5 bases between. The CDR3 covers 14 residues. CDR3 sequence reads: CASSLGQSNQPQHF. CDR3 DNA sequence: TGTGCCAGCAGCTTAGGACAAAGCAATCAGCCCCAGCATTTT. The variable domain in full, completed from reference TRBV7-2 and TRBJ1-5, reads GAGVSQSPSNKVTEKGKDVELRCDPISGHTALYWYRQSLGQGLEFLIYFQGNSAPDKSGLPSDRFSAERTGGSVSTLTIQRTQQEDSAVYLCASSLGQSNQPQHFGDGTRLSIL.

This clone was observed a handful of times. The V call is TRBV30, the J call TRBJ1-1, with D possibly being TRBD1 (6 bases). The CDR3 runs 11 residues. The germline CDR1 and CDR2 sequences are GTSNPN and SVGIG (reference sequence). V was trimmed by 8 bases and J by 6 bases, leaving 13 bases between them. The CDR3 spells CASHRVAEAFF. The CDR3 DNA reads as TGTGCCAGCCACAGGGTCGCTGAAGCTTTCTTT. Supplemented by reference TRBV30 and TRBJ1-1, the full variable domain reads SQTIHQWPATLVQPVGSPLSLECTVEGTSNPNLYWYRQAAGRGLQLLFYSVGIGQISSEVPQNLSASRPQDRQFILSSKKLLLSDSGFYLCASHRVAEAFFGQGTRLTVV.

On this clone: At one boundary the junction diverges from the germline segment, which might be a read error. The CDR3 DNA reads as TGTGCCAGCAGATACTCAGGGGGACAGGGCTACGAGCAGTACTTC. It codes for CASRYSGGQGYEQYF. This chain uses TRBV6-5 with TRBJ2-7, with 9 bases matching TRBD1. This CDR3 has 15 amino acids. Germline-derived CDR1 and CDR2 are MNHEY and SVGAGI.

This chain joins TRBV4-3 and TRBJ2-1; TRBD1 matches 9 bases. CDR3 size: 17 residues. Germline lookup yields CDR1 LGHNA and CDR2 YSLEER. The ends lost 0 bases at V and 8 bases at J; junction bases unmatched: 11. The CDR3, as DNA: TGCGCCAGCAGCCAAGAGGGGTGGGGGACAGGGAGAGATGAGCAGTTCTTC. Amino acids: CASSQEGWGTGRDEQFF.

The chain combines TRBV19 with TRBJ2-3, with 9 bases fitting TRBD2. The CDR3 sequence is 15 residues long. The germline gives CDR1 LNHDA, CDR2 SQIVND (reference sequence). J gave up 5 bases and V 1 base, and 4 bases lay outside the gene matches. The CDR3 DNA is TGTGCCAGTAGTATAGTCGGAGCGGGAGGAGATACGCAGTATTTT. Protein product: CASSIVGAGGDTQYF.

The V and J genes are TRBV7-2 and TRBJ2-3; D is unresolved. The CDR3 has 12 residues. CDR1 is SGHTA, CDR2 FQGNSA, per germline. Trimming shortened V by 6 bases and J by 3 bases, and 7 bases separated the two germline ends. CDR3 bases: TGTGCCAGCAGTACTCTAACAGATACGCAGTATTTT. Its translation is CASSTLTDTQYF.

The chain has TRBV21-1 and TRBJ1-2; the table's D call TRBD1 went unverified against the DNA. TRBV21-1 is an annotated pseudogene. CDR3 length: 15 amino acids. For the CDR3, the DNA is TGTGCCAGCAGCCCCCGGCGTGACAGGGCCTATGGCTACACCTTC. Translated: CASSPRRDRAYGYTF.

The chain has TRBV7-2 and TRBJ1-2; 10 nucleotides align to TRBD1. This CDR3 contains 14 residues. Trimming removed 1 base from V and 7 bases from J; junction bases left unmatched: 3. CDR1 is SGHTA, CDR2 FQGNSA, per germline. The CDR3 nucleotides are TGTGCCAGCAGCTTAGGACAGGGGGCCCGTGGCTACACCTTC. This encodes CASSLGQGARGYTF. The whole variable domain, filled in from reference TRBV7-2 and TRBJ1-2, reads GAGVSQSPSNKVTEKGKDVELRCDPISGHTALYWYRQSLGQGLEFLIYFQGNSAPDKSGLPSDRFSAERTGGSVSTLTIQRTQQEDSAVYLCASSLGQGARGYTFGSGTRLTVV.

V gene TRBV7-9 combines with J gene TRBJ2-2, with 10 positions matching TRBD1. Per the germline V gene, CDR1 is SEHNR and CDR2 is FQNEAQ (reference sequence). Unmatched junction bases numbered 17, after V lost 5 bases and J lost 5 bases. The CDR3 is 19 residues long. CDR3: CASSPMRTTRDRGTGELFF. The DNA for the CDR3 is TGTGCCAGCAGCCCCATGCGAACGACCCGGGACAGGGGTACCGGGGAGCTGTTTTTT.

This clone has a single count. CDR3 nucleotides: TGTGCCAGCACAGACAGGGCCGCGAACACCGGGGAGCTGTTTTTT. This codes for CASTDRAANTGELFF. The rearrangement uses TRBV2 and TRBJ2-2, with TRBD1 matching 7 bases. The CDR3 runs 15 residues. The V gene's germline CDR1 is SNHLY and CDR2 FYNNEI. V trimming: 7 bases; J trimming: 0 bases; junction bases outside the gene matches: 5.